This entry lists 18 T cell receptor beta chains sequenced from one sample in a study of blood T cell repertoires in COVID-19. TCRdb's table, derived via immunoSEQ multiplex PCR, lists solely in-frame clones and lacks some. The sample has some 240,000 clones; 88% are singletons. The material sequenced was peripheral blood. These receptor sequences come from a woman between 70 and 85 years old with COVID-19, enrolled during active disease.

The CDR3 here is CASSLGGTGGHYEQYF. The CDR3 DNA sequence: TGTGCCAGCAGCTTAGGGGGGACAGGGGGCCACTACGAGCAGTACTTC. The rearrangement links TRBV7-9 to TRBJ2-7, with TRBD1 matching 12 bases. V trimming: 1 base; J trimming: 3 bases; junction bases outside the gene matches: 4. The CDR3 has 16 amino acids. Germline CDR1 is SEHNR and CDR2 is FQNEAQ (reference sequence).

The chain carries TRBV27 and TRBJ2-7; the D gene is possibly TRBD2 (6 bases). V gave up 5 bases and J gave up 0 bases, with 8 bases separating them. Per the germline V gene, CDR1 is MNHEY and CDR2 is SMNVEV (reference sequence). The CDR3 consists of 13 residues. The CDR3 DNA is TGTGCCAGCAGTCGCGGGGACTCCTACGAGCAGTACTTC. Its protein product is CASSRGDSYEQYF.

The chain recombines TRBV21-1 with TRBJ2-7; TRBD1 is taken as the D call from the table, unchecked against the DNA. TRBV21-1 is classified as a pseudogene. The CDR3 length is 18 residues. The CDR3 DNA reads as TGTGCCAGCAGCAACCGGGACAGGGGGCTTAAGAAGGGCTACGAGCAGTACTTC. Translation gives CASSNRDRGLKKGYEQYF.

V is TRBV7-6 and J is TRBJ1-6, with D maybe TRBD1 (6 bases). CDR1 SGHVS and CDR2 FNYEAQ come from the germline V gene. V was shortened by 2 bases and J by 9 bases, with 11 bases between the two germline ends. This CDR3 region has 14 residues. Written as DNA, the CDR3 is TGTGCCAGCAGCTTAAACAGGGTCAGTTCACCCCTCCACTTT. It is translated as CASSLNRVSSPLHF.

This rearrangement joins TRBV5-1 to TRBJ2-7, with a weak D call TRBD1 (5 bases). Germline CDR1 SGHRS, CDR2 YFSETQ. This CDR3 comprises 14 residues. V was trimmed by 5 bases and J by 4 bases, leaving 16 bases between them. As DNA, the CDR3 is TGCGCCAGCAGTCAGACCGCAGGGTGGTACGAGCAGTACTTC. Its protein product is CASSQTAGWYEQYF.

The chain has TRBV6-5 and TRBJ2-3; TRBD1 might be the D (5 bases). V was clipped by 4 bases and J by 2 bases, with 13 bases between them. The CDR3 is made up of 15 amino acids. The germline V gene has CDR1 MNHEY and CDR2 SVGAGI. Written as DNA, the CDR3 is TGTGCCAGCAGTTTCGGCAGGGTGAACACAGATACGCAGTATTTT. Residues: CASSFGRVNTDTQYF.

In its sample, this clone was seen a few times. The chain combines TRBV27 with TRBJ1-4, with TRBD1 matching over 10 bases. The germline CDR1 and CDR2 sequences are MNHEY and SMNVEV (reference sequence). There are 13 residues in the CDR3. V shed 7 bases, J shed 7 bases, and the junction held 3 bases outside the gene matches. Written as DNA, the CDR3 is TGTGCCAGCACGGGGACAGGGGTTGAAAAACTGTTTTTT. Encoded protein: CASTGTGVEKLFF.

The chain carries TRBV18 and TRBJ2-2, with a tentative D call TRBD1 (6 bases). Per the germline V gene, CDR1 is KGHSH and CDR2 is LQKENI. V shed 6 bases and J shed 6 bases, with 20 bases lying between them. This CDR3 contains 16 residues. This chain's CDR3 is CASSRGTNRDPGELFF. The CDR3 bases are TGTGCCAGCTCCCGTGGAACTAACAGGGATCCCGGGGAGCTGTTTTTT.

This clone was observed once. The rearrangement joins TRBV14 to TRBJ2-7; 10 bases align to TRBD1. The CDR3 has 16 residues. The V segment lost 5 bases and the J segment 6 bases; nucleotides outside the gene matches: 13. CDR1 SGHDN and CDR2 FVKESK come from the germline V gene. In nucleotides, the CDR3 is TGTGCCAGCAGCTCCCGGACAGGGGGTGACTTTCGCGAGCAGTACTTC. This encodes CASSSRTGGDFREQYF.

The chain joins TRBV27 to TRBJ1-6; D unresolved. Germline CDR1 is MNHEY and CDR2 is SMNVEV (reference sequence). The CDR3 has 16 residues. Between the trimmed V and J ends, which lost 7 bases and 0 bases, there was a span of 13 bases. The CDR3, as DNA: TGTGCCAGCATGGAGCTTAAACTCTCCTATAATTCACCCCTCCACTTT. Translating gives CASMELKLSYNSPLHF.

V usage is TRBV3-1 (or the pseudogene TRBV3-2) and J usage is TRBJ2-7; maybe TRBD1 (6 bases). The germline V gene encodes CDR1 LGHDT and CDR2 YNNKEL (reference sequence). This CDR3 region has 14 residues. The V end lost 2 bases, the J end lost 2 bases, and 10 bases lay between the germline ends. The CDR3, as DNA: TGTGCCAGCAGCCAAAAGACAGGAACCTACGAGCAGTACTTC. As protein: CASSQKTGTYEQYF.

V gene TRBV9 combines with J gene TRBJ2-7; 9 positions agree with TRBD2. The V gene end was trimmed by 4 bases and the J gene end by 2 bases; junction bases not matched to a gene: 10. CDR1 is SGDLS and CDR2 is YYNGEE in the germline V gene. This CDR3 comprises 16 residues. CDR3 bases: TGTGCCAGCAGCCTCCGCGGGGCGGGAGGGCCCTACGAGCAGTACTTC. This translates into CASSLRGAGGPYEQYF. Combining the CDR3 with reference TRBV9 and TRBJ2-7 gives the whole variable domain DSGVTQTPKHLITATGQRVTLRCSPRSGDLSVYWYQQSLDQGLQFLIQYYNGEERAKGNILERFSAQQFPDLHSELNLSSLELGDSALYFCASSLRGAGGPYEQYFGPGTRLTVT.

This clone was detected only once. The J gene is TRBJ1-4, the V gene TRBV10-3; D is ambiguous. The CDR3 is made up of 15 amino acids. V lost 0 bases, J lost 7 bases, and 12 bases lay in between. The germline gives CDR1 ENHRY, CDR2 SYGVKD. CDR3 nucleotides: TGTGCCATCAGTGAGTCCAAGTTATCGGGTGAAAAACTGTTTTTT. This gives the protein CAISESKLSGEKLFF.

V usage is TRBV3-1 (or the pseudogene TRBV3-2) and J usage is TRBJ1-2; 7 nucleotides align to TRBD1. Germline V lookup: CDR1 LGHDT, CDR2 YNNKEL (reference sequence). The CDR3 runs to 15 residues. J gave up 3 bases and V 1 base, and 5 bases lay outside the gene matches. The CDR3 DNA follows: TGTGCCAGCAGCCAAGGCAAGGGGGCGGACTATGGCTACACCTTC. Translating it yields CASSQGKGADYGYTF.

CDR3 region: CASSQDLGRGGSPLHF. DNA of the CDR3: TGCGCCAGCAGCCAAGATCTGGGCAGAGGAGGATCACCCCTCCACTTT. This chain uses TRBV4-3 with TRBJ1-6; D is uncertain. This CDR3 spans 16 amino acids. The V gene lost 0 bases and the J gene lost 10 bases, with 16 bases spanning the gap. Germline V gives CDR1 LGHNA, CDR2 YSLEER.

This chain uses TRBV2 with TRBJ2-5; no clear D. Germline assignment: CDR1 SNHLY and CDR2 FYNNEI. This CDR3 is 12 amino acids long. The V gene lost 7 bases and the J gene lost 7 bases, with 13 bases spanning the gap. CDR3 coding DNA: TGTGCCAGCACTCTTCGATCGGGGACCCAGTACTTC. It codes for CASTLRSGTQYF.

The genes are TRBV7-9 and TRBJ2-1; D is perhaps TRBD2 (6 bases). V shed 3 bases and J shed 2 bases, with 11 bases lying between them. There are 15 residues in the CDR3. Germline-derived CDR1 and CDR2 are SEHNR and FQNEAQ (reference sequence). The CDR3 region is CASSLGGGTYNEQFF. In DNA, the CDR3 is TGTGCCAGCAGCTTGGGTGGCGGGACCTACAATGAGCAGTTCTTC.

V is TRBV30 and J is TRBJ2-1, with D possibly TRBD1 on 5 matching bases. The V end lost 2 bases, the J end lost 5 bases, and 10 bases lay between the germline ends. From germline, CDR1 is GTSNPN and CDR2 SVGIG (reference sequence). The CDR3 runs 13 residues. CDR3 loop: CAWSPRQNNEQFF. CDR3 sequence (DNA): TGTGCCTGGAGTCCTAGACAGAACAATGAGCAGTTCTTC.